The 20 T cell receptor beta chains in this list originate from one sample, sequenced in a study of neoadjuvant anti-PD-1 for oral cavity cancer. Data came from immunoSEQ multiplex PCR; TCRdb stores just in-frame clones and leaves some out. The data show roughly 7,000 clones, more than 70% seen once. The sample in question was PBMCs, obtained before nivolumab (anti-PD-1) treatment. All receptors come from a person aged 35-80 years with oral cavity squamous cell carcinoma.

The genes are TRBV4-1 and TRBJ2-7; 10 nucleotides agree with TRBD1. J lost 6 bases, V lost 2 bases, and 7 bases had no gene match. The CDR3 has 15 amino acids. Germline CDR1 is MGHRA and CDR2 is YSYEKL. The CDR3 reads CASSQRMTGGAEQYF. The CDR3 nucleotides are TGCGCCAGCAGCCAACGGATGACAGGGGGCGCCGAGCAGTACTTC.

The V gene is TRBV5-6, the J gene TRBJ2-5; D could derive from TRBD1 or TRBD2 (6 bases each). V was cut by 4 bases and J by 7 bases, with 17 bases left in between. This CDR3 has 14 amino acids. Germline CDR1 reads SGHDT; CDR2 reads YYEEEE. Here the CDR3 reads CASSRGRLEATQYF. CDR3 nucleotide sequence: TGTGCCAGCAGCAGGGGGAGACTAGAGGCGACCCAGTACTTC.

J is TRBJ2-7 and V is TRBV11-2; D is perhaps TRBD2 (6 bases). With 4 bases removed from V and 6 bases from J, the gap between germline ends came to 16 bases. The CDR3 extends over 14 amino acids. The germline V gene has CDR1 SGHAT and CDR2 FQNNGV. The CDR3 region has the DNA TGTGCCAGCAGCTGGACTCCGGAGGGTGGCGAGCAGTACTTC. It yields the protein CASSWTPEGGEQYF.

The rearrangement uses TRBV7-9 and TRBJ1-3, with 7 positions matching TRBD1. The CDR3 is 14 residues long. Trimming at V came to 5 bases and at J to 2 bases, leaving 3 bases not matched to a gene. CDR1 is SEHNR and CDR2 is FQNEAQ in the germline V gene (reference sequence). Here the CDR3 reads CASSTGTAGNTIYF. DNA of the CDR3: TGTGCCAGCAGCACCGGGACAGCTGGAAACACCATATATTTT.

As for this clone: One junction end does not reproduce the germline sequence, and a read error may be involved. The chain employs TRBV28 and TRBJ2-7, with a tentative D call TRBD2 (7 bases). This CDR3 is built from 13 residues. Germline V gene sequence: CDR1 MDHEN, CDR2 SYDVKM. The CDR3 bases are TGTACCAGCGCGGGGGCGGGAAGGGGCGAGCAGTACTTC. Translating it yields CTSAGAGRGEQYF.

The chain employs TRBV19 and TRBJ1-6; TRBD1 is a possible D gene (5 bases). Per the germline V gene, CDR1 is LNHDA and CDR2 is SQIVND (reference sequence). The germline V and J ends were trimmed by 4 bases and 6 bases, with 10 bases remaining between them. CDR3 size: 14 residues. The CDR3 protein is CASSSRGTNSPLHF. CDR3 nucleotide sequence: TGTGCCAGTAGTAGTCGGGGGACTAATTCACCCCTCCACTTT.

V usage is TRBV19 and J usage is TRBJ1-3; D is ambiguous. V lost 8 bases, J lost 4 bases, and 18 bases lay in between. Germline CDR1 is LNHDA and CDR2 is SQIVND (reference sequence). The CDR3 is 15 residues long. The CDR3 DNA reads TGTGCCAGTCCGAGGGCCTACTCGAGGGGAAACACCATATATTTT. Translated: CASPRAYSRGNTIYF.

The CDR3 region is CAWSATGRGASYEQYF. CDR3 DNA sequence: TGTGCCTGGAGTGCCACAGGGCGAGGGGCCTCCTACGAGCAGTACTTC. This sequence joins TRBV30 and TRBJ2-7, with D perhaps TRBD1 (6 bases). The germline V gene encodes CDR1 GTSNPN and CDR2 SVGIG (reference sequence). V was pared by 1 base and J by 0 bases, with 16 bases between. CDR3 length: 16 residues.

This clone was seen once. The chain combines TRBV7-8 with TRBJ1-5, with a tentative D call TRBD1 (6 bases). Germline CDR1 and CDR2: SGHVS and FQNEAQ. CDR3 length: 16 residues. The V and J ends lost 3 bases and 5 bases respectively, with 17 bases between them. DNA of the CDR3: TGTGCCAGCAGCTTTAGGAGGGACATCCTTTATCAGCCCCAGCATTTT. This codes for CASSFRRDILYQPQHF.

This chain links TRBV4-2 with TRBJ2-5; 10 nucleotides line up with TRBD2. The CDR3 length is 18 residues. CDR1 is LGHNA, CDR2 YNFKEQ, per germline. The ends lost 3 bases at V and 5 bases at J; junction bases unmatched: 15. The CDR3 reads CASSHGVTGERGGETQYF. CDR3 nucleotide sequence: TGTGCCAGCAGCCACGGGGTCACGGGCGAGCGGGGGGGCGAGACCCAGTACTTC.

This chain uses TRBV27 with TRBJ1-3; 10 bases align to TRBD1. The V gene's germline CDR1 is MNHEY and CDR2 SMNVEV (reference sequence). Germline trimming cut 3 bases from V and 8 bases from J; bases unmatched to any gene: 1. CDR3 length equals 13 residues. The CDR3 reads CASSLDRGDTIYF. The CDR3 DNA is TGTGCCAGCAGTTTGGACAGGGGGGACACCATATATTTT.

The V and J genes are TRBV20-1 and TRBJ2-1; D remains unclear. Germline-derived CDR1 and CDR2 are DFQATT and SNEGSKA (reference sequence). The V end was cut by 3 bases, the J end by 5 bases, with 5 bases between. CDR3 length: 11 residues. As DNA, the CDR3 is TGCAGTGCTAGTCCACACAATGAGCAGTTCTTC. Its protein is CSASPHNEQFF.

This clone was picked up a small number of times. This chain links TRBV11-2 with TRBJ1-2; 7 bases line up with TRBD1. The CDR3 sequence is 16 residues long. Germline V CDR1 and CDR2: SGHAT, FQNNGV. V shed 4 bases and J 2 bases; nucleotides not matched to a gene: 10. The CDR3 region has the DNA TGTGCCAGCAGCTCCTACTTTACGGACAGGAACTATGGCTACACCTTC. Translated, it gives CASSSYFTDRNYGYTF.

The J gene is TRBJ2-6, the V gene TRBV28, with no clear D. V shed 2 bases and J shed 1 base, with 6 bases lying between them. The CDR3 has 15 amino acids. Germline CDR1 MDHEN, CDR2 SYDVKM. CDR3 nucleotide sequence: TGTGCCAGCAGTTTAGGCCAGTCTGGGGCCAACGTCCTGACTTTC. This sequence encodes CASSLGQSGANVLTF.

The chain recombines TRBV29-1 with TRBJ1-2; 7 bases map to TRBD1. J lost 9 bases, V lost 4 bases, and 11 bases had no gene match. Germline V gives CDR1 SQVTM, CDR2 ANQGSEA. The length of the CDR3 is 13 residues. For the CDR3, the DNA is TGCAGCGTTGGGGCAGGGGGGTCGGGTAGCTACACCTTC. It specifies CSVGAGGSGSYTF.

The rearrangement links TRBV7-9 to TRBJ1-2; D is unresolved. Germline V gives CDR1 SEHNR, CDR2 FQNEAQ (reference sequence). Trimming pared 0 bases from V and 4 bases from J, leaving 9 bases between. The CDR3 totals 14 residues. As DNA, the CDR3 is TGTGCCAGCAGCTTAGCGTGGGCTGCCTATGGCTACACCTTC. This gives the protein CASSLAWAAYGYTF. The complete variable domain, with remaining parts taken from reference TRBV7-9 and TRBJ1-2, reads DTGVSQNPRHKITKRGQNVTFRCDPISEHNRLYWYRQTLGQGPEFLTYFQNEAQLEKSRLLSDRFSAERPKGSFSTLEIQRTEQGDSAMYLCASSLAWAAYGYTFGSGTRLTVV.

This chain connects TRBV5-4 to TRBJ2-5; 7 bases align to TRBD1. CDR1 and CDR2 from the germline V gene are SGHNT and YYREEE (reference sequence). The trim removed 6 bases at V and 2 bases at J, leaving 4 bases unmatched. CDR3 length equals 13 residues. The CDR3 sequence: CASKGAYQETQYF. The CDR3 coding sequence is TGTGCCAGCAAGGGGGCATATCAAGAGACCCAGTACTTC.

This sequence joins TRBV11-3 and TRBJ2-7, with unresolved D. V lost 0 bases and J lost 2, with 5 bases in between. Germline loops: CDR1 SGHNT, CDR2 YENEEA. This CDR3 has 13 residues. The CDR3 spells CASSLDNAYEQYF. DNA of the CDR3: TGTGCCAGCAGCTTAGACAACGCCTACGAGCAGTACTTC. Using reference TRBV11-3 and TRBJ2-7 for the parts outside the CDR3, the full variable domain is EAGVVQSPRYKIIEKKQPVAFWCNPISGHNTLYWYLQNLGQGPELLIRYENEEAVDDSQLPKDRFSAERLKGVDSTLKIQPAELGDSAVYLCASSLDNAYEQYFGPGTRLTVT.

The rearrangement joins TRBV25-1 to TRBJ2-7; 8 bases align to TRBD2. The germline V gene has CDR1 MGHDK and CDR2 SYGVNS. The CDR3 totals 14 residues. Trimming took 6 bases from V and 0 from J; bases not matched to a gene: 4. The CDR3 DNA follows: TGTGCCAGCAGCCGGGGGGGGAGCTCCTACGAGCAGTACTTC. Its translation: CASSRGGSSYEQYF.

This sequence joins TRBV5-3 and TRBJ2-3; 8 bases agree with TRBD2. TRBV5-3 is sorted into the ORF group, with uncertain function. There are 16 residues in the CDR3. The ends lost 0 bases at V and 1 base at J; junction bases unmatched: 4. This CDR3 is CARSLVRGGGTDTQYF. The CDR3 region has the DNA TGTGCCAGAAGCTTGGTACGGGGGGGAGGCACAGATACGCAGTATTTT.